This TCR beta chain was captured by sequencing in a study of CD8 T cells in ankylosing spondylitis (dated by TCRdb to the late 2010s). For the wider study: T cell receptor beta repertoires were profiled in healthy donors and ankylosing spondylitis patients so that disease-linked TCR variants could be found. The full study cohort comprised about 24 ankylosing spondylitis patients and 85 to 120 healthy donors. Peripheral blood was sampled, and synovial fluid was additionally collected from ankylosing spondylitis patients.

Study-level results and caveats: A CD8+ phenotype was shown by the disease-linked clones, which were found at relatively low frequencies in peripheral blood. Blood from ankylosing spondylitis patients appeared to be characterized by a TCR beta motif composed of eight or nine highly homologous amino acid variants. Some motif variants had previously been reported in the synovial fluid and blood of reactive arthritis patients, which suggests shared mechanisms of disease initiation. The disease-linked clones were reported as significantly enriched in matched synovial fluid samples from ankylosing spondylitis patients.

The listed sequencing device is Illumina HiSeq 2500. Quantitative 5'-RACE with molecular barcodes was used to prepare TCR beta libraries. Processing in the source paper ran as follows. To identify disease-linked TCR variants, a new computational method was used, one built on a probabilistic model of VDJ rearrangement. TCRdb passed the public sequencing reads through fastp at Q25 and MiXCR, retaining productive beta sequences. Rows are unified per CDR3 protein, each entry keeping the most common DNA and genes. TCRdb, rather than the study authors, made the V and J calls. Here the sample has roughly 230,000 distinct CDR3 sequences; more than 9% occur a single time. 2.5% to 3% of the sample is in the top ten clones. The CDR3, from cysteine to phenylalanine, totals 16 residues. The read is trimmed to its CDR3 DNA, 48 bases read in frame from base 1. Reading the germline V gene gives CDR1 KGHDR and CDR2 SFDVKD. Trimming takes 4 bases off V and 5 bases off J; junction bases not matched to a gene: 8.

This clonotype has ten or more counts. Its antigen specificity is not known. Base qualities are missing; no much larger clone stands one base away. The V and J segments used are TRBV24-1 and TRBJ2-2; TRBD2 matches 8 bases in the middle. This receptor was identified in a male donor with ankylosing spondylitis or in good health (not recorded which). Sequenced: blood, either unsorted or a sorted T cell fraction (not recorded which). CDR3 sequence: CATSEGAGVGTGELFF. The nucleotide sequence reads TGTGCCACCAGTGAGGGAGCGGGAGTGGGAACCGGGGAGCTGTTTTTT.